This T cell receptor (beta chain) was sequenced in a study of cytotoxic CD8 clonotypes in ibrutinib-treated CLL (TCRdb year 2021). About the full investigation: In this cohort, around 15 patients were treatment-naive and about a dozen were relapsed/refractory, while some 18 had unmutated IGHV. Longitudinal samples were obtainable from about 30% of the roughly 90 participants in the trial. The response samples were drawn at a median of 12 months into treatment, with a range of about 6 to 40 months. On average, each sample yielded about 250,000 productive templates and about 95,000 productive rearrangements. Partial responses were observed in about 25 patients and complete responses in 2; after a median follow-up of roughly 72 months, remission was maintained in some 14 patients and progression was observed in approximately twelve. Every sample from remission and from progressive disease was obtained while the patients were still on ibrutinib. Cryopreserved peripheral blood mononuclear cells were collected before treatment, at response, and at either disease progression or sustained remission.

The meaning of the sample's time point label: progressive disease on ibrutinib. For TCR beta library preparation, roughly 2.1 micrograms of genomic DNA was extracted from cryopreserved PBMCs. Longitudinal blood samples from CLL patients on ibrutinib monotherapy were analyzed using high-throughput TCR beta sequencing. The patients took part in an open-label, single-center phase 2 trial of ibrutinib monotherapy. As concerns this clone: This clone's antigen is unknown. Per-nucleotide qualities are absent, and no much larger clonotype sits a single base away.

V was cut back by 6 bases and J by 5 bases, leaving a gap of 10 bases between them. The CDR3 starts with the cysteine, ends with the phenylalanine, and has 13 residues. The read is trimmed to its CDR3 DNA, 39 bases read in frame from base 1. From the germline V gene, CDR1 is MNHEY and CDR2 is SVGAGI. Here is what the overall study found, with its caveats: At baseline, clonality was higher than in age-matched healthy donors and showed a strong correlation with circulating CD8+ T-cell counts. At ibrutinib response clonality went up, during sustained remission it held steady, and at progression it dropped back toward baseline. Public clonotypes were found to be uncommon and were observed to contract or remain stable during treatment; the increase in clonality was shown to reflect expansion of private clonotypes at ibrutinib response. Sampling times were not matched between patients in sustained remission and patients whose disease was progressing, and lymph node repertoires were not examined.

A MiSeq instrument was used for deep resolution sequencing, which targeted depths ranging from 1 in 1 million up to 1 in 200,000 T cells, with coverage averaging 10x for each clonotype. The immunoSEQ hsTCRB Kit was used to generate the TCR beta libraries. Per the original workflow: ImmunoSEQ Data Assistant and ImmunoSEQ Analyzer were used for data analysis, and V, D and J genes were assigned according to IMGT definitions. Clonality was computed as one minus normalized Shannon entropy of productive rearrangement frequencies, ranging from 0 to 1. Public clonotype analysis was restricted to overrepresented clonotypes comprising at least 0.05% of each patient's repertoire. Some 12 age-matched healthy donor repertoires from immuneACCESS served as clonality controls. This immuneACCESS table, as held by TCRdb, lists in-frame sequences with V and J called but not all clones. Of the missing ones, under half trace to an unresolved V gene in checked studies; the others have no known cause. V, J and clone size are taken as reported in that table, and D and trimming were inferred from the DNA itself. Present in this sample are 150,000 or so clones, approximately 91% of which were seen just once. The ten top clones hold around 3% of the sample.

This TCR came from a human donor with chronic lymphocytic leukemia. Source: PBMCs, taken at disease progression, from a patient treated with ibrutinib. The V gene is TRBV6-5 and the J gene is TRBJ1-4; TRBD1 might be the D gene, on 6 matching bases. This receptor carries the CDR3 CASSRDINEKLFF. The DNA sequence is as follows: TGTGCCAGCAGCCGGGACATAAATGAAAAACTGTTTTTT.